The 13 T cell receptor beta chains presented below share a single source sample, sequenced in a study of blood T cell repertoires in COVID-19. Sequencing was performed with immunoSEQ multiplex PCR; in TCRdb, only in-frame clones are kept and a portion is missing. The sample lists under 200,000 clones; roughly 79% were seen once. Sequenced material: peripheral blood. Source of these receptors: a man in his fifties or sixties with active or convalescent COVID-19.

The CDR3 region is CASSEGGSAHTQYF. The CDR3 region has the DNA TGTGCCAGCAGTGAAGGCGGGAGTGCGCATACGCAGTATTTT. The rearrangement uses TRBV2 and TRBJ2-3, with 7 bases aligning to TRBD2. V was pared by 1 base and J by 7 bases, with 5 bases of the junction left unmatched. The CDR3 extends over 14 amino acids. Germline V gives CDR1 SNHLY, CDR2 FYNNEI.

This chain connects TRBV19 to TRBJ2-4; TRBD1 matches 12 bases. V was clipped by 5 bases and J by 0 bases; unmatched bases: 11. This CDR3 spans 19 amino acids. Germline V CDR1 and CDR2: LNHDA, SQIVND (reference sequence). The CDR3 DNA is TGTGCCAGTAGTTTTGGGACAGGGGGCCTTCATTCAGCCAAAAACATTCAGTACTTC. Its translation is CASSFGTGGLHSAKNIQYF.

The chain uses TRBV28 and TRBJ2-1; the match to TRBD2 covers 12 bases. This CDR3 is built from 15 residues. The germline V gene has CDR1 MDHEN and CDR2 SYDVKM. Trimming took 3 bases from V and 6 from J; bases not matched to a gene: 3. The CDR3 reads CASSFRLAGVNEQFF. The CDR3, as DNA: TGTGCCAGCAGTTTCCGACTAGCGGGAGTCAATGAGCAGTTCTTC.

This clone was counted between two and nine times. This chain uses TRBV30 with TRBJ1-2, with 9 bases aligning to TRBD1. Germline V gives CDR1 GTSNPN, CDR2 SVGIG (reference sequence). V trimming: 3 bases; J trimming: 4 bases; junction bases outside the gene matches: 9. This CDR3 is built from 15 residues. CDR3 bases: TGTGCCTGGAGCGGGGGGACAGGGCTACTCTATGGCTACACCTTC. The encoded protein is CAWSGGTGLLYGYTF. Combining the CDR3 with reference TRBV30 and TRBJ1-2 gives the whole variable domain SQTIHQWPATLVQPVGSPLSLECTVEGTSNPNLYWYRQAAGRGLQLLFYSVGIGQISSEVPQNLSASRPQDRQFILSSKKLLLSDSGFYLCAWSGGTGLLYGYTFGSGTRLTVV.

V gene TRBV7-6 combines with J gene TRBJ2-3; 14 bases match TRBD2. J lost 3 bases, V lost 6 bases, and 2 bases had no gene match. The CDR3 loop spans 15 amino acids. Germline V gene data show CDR1 as SGHVS and CDR2 as FNYEAQ. Here the CDR3 reads CASRTSGRGTDTQYF. CDR3 coding DNA: TGTGCCAGCAGGACTAGCGGGAGGGGGACAGATACGCAGTATTTT.

The chain links TRBV7-2 to TRBJ1-2; TRBD1 matches 9 bases. V lost 5 bases to trimming and J lost 7 bases; unmatched junction nucleotides: 8. From germline, CDR1 is SGHTA and CDR2 FQGNSA. The CDR3 is 14 residues long. The DNA for the CDR3 is TGTGCCAGCAGCCTAAAACAGGGGGCAGGTGGCTACACCTTC. Its protein is CASSLKQGAGGYTF.

This rearrangement joins TRBV7-2 to TRBJ1-3, with D hard to call. This CDR3 spans 15 amino acids. Trimming removed 5 bases from V and 0 bases from J, with 11 bases in between. Germline assignment: CDR1 SGHTA and CDR2 FQGNSA. This CDR3 is CASSGSQSSGNTIYF. The DNA of the CDR3 is TGTGCCAGCAGCGGCAGTCAAAGCTCTGGAAACACCATATATTTT.

This clone was found a few times. The chain has TRBV6-5 and TRBJ2-7; perhaps TRBD1 as D (6 bases). The CDR3 runs to 12 residues. V gave up 8 bases and J gave up 5 bases, with 13 bases separating them. In germline, CDR1 is MNHEY, CDR2 SVGAGI. The CDR3 region is CASGRGWHEQYF. CDR3 DNA: TGTGCCAGCGGCAGGGGTTGGCACGAGCAGTACTTC.

This chain connects TRBV13 to TRBJ2-7, with 9 bases aligning to TRBD2. The germline V gene has CDR1 PRHDT and CDR2 FYEKMQ (reference sequence). The length of the CDR3 is 15 residues. V dropped 0 bases and J dropped 6; count of bases not matched to a gene: 6. CDR3 coding DNA: TGTGCCAGCAGCTTAGGGAGGGGACTAGCCCGCGAGCAGTACTTC. Amino acid sequence: CASSLGRGLAREQYF.

The chain is built from TRBV2 and TRBJ2-7; 11 nucleotides align to TRBD1. CDR1 is SNHLY, CDR2 FYNNEI, per germline. Trimming cost V 7 bases and J 5 bases; bases outside gene matches: 7. CDR3 size: 14 residues. The CDR3 is CASNRDRGFHEQYF. CDR3 nucleotides: TGTGCCAGCAATCGGGACAGGGGGTTTCACGAGCAGTACTTC.

The V call is TRBV6-5, the J call TRBJ2-7; no clear D gene. The CDR3 length is 13 residues. V lost 0 bases to trimming and J lost 3 bases, with 6 bases between them. Germline-derived CDR1 and CDR2 are MNHEY and SVGAGI. CDR3 sequence: CASSYSGLYEQYF. DNA of the CDR3: TGTGCCAGCAGTTACTCTGGCCTCTACGAGCAGTACTTC.

The chain employs TRBV24-1 and TRBJ2-5; tentatively, D is TRBD2 (6 bases). Germline loops: CDR1 KGHDR, CDR2 SFDVKD. The V gene lost 5 bases and the J gene lost 5 bases, with 11 bases spanning the gap. The CDR3 length is 13 residues. In DNA, the CDR3 is TGTGCCACCAGTGCCCCAGGGAGGGAGACCCAGTACTTC. It is translated as CATSAPGRETQYF.

In this sample, this clone turned up a few times. The chain employs TRBV9 and TRBJ1-2; TRBD1 aligns across 7 bases. The germline CDR1 and CDR2 sequences are SGDLS and YYNGEE. V trimming: 3 bases; J trimming: 0 bases; junction bases outside the gene matches: 8. The CDR3 loop spans 16 amino acids. CDR3 sequence (DNA): TGTGCCAGCAGCGCGACGGGGACAGCAGCTAACTATGGCTACACCTTC. Encoded protein: CASSATGTAANYGYTF.